This is a list of T cell receptor beta chains from one sample in a study of cytomegalovirus exposure and HLA in healthy donors. Method: immunoSEQ multiplex PCR; TCRdb's copy keeps in-frame clones and lacks some. The table records 130,000 or so clones, approximately 80% of them present only once. The specimen sequenced was PBMCs. Every receptor here comes from a woman aged 18-29 years in good health and CMV-seropositive. Both conserved end residues are trimmed from each CDR3.

cdr3_length: 13
v_call: TRBV12-1
cdr3_aa: ASSFASAYNSPLH

cdr3_length: 10
v_call: TRBV2
cdr3_aa: ASSEAGAEAF

cdr3_length: 11
v_call: TRBV7-8
cdr3_aa: ASSSGQLYGYT

cdr3_length: 12
v_call: TRBV27
cdr3_aa: ASSLGGQVYGQY

cdr3_length: 15
v_call: TRBV6-4
cdr3_aa: ASSKRGTSGFFNEQF

cdr3_length: 13
v_call: TRBV30
cdr3_aa: AWIRFSGDNYGYT

cdr3_length: 11
v_call: TRBV13
cdr3_aa: ASSFGRAMGYT

cdr3_length: 12
v_call: TRBV6-6
cdr3_aa: ASSYTQGASPAF

cdr3_length: 13
v_call: TRBV2
cdr3_aa: ASSDRGAINQPQH

cdr3_length: 13
v_call: TRBV5-4
cdr3_aa: ASSPRDRPNTEAF

cdr3_length: 12
v_call: TRBV4-1
cdr3_aa: ASRKPGGPSTQY

cdr3_length: 11
v_call: TRBV7-2
cdr3_aa: ASSFEGNSPLH

cdr3_length: 15
v_call: TRBV5-6
cdr3_aa: ASSFGGRGGRWETQY

cdr3_length: 14
v_call: TRBV6-4
cdr3_aa: ASSEMLAGNGGEQF

cdr3_length: 12
v_call: TRBV29-1
cdr3_aa: SVEDSWSSYEQY

cdr3_length: 13
v_call: TRBV15
cdr3_aa: ATSRDRGGGYEQY

cdr3_length: 12
v_call: TRBV27
cdr3_aa: ASSWTGLNTEAF

cdr3_length: 11
v_call: TRBV6-5
cdr3_aa: ASSLQGVDGYT

cdr3_length: 10
v_call: TRBV2
cdr3_aa: ASSRPPREQF

cdr3_length: 11
v_call: TRBV5-6
cdr3_aa: ASSSDRDQPQH

cdr3_length: 12
v_call: TRBV12-5
cdr3_aa: ASGSYRVPYEQY

cdr3_length: 13
v_call: TRBV2
cdr3_aa: ASSAGVSGANVLT

cdr3_length: 13
v_call: TRBV5-6
cdr3_aa: ASSLGIAGVYEQY

cdr3_length: 11
v_call: TRBV6-6
cdr3_aa: ASSADMNYGYT

cdr3_length: 13
v_call: TRBV30
cdr3_aa: AWSVGRLNNQPQH

cdr3_length: 12
v_call: TRBV2
cdr3_aa: ASGLVTSYNEQF

cdr3_length: 13
v_call: TRBV5-1
cdr3_aa: ASSFYSVTSDTQY

cdr3_length: 13
v_call: TRBV15
cdr3_aa: ATSRAGGTAYEQY

cdr3_length: 13
v_call: TRBV5-1
cdr3_aa: ASSPSAAVNEKLF

cdr3_length: 10
v_call: TRBV4-1
cdr3_aa: ASSPGQETQY

cdr3_length: 13
v_call: TRBV7-2
cdr3_aa: ASSLSSGNDLKLF

cdr3_length: 11
v_call: TRBV11-2
cdr3_aa: ASSPRGEQPQH

cdr3_length: 10
v_call: TRBV7-9
cdr3_aa: SSSYSGTSLL

cdr3_length: 13
v_call: TRBV2
cdr3_aa: ASSQISGGKETQY

cdr3_length: 12
v_call: TRBV2
cdr3_aa: ASSKDDREGGYT

cdr3_length: 13
v_call: TRBV4-1
cdr3_aa: ASSPGGSPPYEQY

cdr3_length: 16
v_call: TRBV5-1
cdr3_aa: ASSKEYLAGAGNNEQF

cdr3_length: 14
v_call: TRBV4-1
cdr3_aa: ASSPPFGTSTDTQY

cdr3_length: 9
v_call: TRBV2
cdr3_aa: ASDTYNEQF

cdr3_length: 11
v_call: TRBV7-2
cdr3_aa: ASTRTGVGEQY

cdr3_length: 14
v_call: TRBV7-9
cdr3_aa: ASTTGANSGANVLT

cdr3_length: 12
v_call: TRBV6-5
cdr3_aa: ASSPGLAIDTQY

cdr3_length: 12
v_call: TRBV4-1
cdr3_aa: ASSPREINEKLF

cdr3_length: 15
v_call: TRBV5-4
cdr3_aa: ASSLGRVVGGANVLT

cdr3_length: 12
v_call: TRBV25-1
cdr3_aa: ASSEVSGVHEQY

cdr3_length: 14
v_call: TRBV15
cdr3_aa: ATSRPGQDPTGELF

cdr3_length: 13
v_call: TRBV19
cdr3_aa: ASSLLAGVSYEQY

cdr3_length: 13
v_call: TRBV21-1
cdr3_aa: ASSKSGQGNQPQH

cdr3_length: 13
v_call: TRBV5-5
cdr3_aa: ASSPLQGSTGELF

cdr3_length: 9
v_call: TRBV29-1
cdr3_aa: SVGSVAEQY

cdr3_length: 13
v_call: TRBV19
cdr3_aa: ASSIGGGSNTEAF

cdr3_length: 14
v_call: TRBV25-1
cdr3_aa: ASSTHRRGEAYEQY

cdr3_length: 9
v_call: TRBV6-1
cdr3_aa: ASSDGDTQY

cdr3_length: 12
v_call: TRBV5-5
cdr3_aa: ASSLVVATGELF

cdr3_length: 12
v_call: TRBV2
cdr3_aa: ASSKGVGDTEAF

cdr3_length: 14
v_call: TRBV2
cdr3_aa: ASSGGWRGSTDTQY

cdr3_length: 11
v_call: TRBV27
cdr3_aa: AAGGLALNEQF

cdr3_length: 12
v_call: TRBV5-6
cdr3_aa: ASSSTEYQETQY

cdr3_length: 12
v_call: TRBV6-1
cdr3_aa: ASSQTGGGGPQH

cdr3_length: 11
v_call: TRBV14
cdr3_aa: ASSQIAADTQY